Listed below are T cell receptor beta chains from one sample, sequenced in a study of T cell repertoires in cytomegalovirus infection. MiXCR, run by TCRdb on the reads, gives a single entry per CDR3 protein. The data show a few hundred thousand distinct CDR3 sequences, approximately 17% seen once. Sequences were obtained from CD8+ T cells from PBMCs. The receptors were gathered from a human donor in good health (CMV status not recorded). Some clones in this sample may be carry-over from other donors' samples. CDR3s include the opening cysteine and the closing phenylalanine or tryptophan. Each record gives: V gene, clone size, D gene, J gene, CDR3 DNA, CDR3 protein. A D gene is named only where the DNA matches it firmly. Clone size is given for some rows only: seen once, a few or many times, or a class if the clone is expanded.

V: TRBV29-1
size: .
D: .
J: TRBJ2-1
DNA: TGCAGCGTTTGGGTCTCGAGGAACGAGCAGTTCTTC
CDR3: CSVWVSRNEQFF

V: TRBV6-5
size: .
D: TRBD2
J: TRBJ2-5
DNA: TGTGCCAGCAGCCCGGTTAGCGGGGGGCTAGAGACCCAGTACTTC
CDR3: CASSPVSGGLETQYF

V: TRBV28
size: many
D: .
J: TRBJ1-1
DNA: TGTGCCAGCAGTTTCTCGGACAGCGATTACACTGAAGCTTTCTTT
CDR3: CASSFSDSDYTEAFF

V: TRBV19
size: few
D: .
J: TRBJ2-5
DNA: TGTGCCAGTAGTATCGCCGGACACCTTTTGGGGACCCAGTACTTC
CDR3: CASSIAGHLLGTQYF

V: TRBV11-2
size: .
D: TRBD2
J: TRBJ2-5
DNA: TGTGCCAGCAGCCCGGGACTAGCGGAACAAGAGACCCAGTACTTC
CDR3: CASSPGLAEQETQYF

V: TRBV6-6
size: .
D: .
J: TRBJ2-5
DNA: TGTGCCAGCAGTTGGACGACCGACCCTAGGGAGACCCAGTACTTC
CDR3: CASSWTTDPRETQYF

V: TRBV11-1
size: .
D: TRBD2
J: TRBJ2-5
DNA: TGTGCCAGCAGCTTAAGGGACTACCAACAAGAGACCCAGTACTTC
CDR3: CASSLRDYQQETQYF

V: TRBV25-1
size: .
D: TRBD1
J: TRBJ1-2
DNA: TGTGCCAGCGCCAGGGGGGGCGACTATGGCTACACCTTC
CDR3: CASARGGDYGYTF

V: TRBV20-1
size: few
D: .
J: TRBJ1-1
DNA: TGCAGTGCTAGAGTCCGGAAGAACACTGAAGCTTTCTTT
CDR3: CSARVRKNTEAFF

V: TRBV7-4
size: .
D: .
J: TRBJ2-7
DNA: TGTGCCAGCAGCACCCCCCAGGTACCCTACGAGCAGTACTTC
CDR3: CASSTPQVPYEQYF

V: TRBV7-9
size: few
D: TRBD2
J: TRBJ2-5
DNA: TGTGCCAGCAGCCCCCCGGGACTAGCGGGGATGGAGACCCAGTACTTC
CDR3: CASSPPGLAGMETQYF

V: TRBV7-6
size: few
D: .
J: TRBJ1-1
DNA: TGTGCCAGCAGCTTAGAGGGGGGTGTAGGGGCGGGGGGAACTGAAGCTTTCTTT
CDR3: CASSLEGGVGAGGTEAFF

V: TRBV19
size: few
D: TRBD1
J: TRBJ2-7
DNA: TGTGCCAGTACCCAGGGGGCAGGTCCCTACGAGCAGTACTTC
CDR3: CASTQGAGPYEQYF

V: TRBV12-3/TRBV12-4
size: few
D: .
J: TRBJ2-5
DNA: .
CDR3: CASSSSGVGETQYF

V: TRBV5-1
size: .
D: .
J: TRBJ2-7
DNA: TGCGCCAGCAGCTTGTTTATGACAGCAAAATACGAGCAGTACTTC
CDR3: CASSLFMTAKYEQYF

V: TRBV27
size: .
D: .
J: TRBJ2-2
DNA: TGTGCCAGCAGTGCCCGGGAGCGCGGGGAGCTGTTTTTT
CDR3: CASSARERGELFF

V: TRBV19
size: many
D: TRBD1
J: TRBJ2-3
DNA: TGTGCCAGTACGTCCGGACAGGGAAGAGATACGCAGTATTTT
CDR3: CASTSGQGRDTQYF

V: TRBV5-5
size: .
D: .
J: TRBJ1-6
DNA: TGTGCCAGCAGCTTGTGGGCCCGCGAGGATTCACCCCTCCACTTT
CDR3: CASSLWAREDSPLHF

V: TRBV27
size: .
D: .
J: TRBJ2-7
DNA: TGTGCCAGCAGTCCTAGGACAGACGGCTCCTACGAGCAGTACTTC
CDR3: CASSPRTDGSYEQYF

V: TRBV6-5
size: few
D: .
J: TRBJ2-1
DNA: TGTGCCAGCAGTTACTTGGCAGAAACCATACACAATGAGCAGTTCTTC
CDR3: CASSYLAETIHNEQFF

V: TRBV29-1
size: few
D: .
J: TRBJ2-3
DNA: TGCAGCGTTTTACAGCTGGCTAGCACAGATACGCAGTATTTT
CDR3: CSVLQLASTDTQYF

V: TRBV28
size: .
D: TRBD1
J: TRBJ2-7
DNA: TGTGCCAGCAGTGACGGGTACAGGGGCCACGAGCAGTACTTC
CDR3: CASSDGYRGHEQYF

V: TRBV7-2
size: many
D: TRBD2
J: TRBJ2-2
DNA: TGTGCCAGCAGCCCCCGACTAGCGGGGGATGATAACACCGGGGAGCTGTTTTTT
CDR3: CASSPRLAGDDNTGELFF

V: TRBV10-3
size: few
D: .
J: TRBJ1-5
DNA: TGTGCCATCAGTGAGGGACAGAGCCAAGGCAATCAGCCCCAGCATTTT
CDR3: CAISEGQSQGNQPQHF

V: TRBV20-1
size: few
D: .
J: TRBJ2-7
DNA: TGCAGTGCTAGAGAGTCGGCAGGAACATACTACGAGCAGTACTTC
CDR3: CSARESAGTYYEQYF

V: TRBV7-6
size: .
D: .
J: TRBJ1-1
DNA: TGTGCCAGCAGCCGGACGGAGGACACTGAAGCTTTCTTT
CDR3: CASSRTEDTEAFF